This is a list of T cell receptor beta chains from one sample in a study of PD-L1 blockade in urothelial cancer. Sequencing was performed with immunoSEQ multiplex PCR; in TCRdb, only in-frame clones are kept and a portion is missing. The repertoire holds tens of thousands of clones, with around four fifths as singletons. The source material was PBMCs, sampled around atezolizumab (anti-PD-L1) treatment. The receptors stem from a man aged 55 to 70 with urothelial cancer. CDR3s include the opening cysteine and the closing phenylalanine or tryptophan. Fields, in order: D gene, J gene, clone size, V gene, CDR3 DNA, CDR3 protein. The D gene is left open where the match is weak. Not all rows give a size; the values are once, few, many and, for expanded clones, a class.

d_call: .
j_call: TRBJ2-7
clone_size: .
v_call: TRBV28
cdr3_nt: TGTGCCAGCAGCCGAGGACAGCTAGCCTACGAGCAGTACTTC
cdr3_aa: CASSRGQLAYEQYF

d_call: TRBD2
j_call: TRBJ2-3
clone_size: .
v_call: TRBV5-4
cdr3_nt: TGTGCCAGCAGCTCGGGACTAGGATTAGATACGCAGTATTTT
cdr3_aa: CASSSGLGLDTQYF

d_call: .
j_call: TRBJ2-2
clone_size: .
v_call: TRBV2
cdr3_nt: TGTGCCAGCAGGGGAGACAGGCTGAACACCGGGGAGCTGTTTTTT
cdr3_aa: CASRGDRLNTGELFF

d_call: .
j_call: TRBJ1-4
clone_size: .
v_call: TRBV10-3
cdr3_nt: TGTGCCATCAGGGGGCTGGACGAAAAACTGTTTTTT
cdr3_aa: CAIRGLDEKLFF

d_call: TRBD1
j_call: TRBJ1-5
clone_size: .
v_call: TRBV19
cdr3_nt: TGTGCCAGTAGTATAGGTGGTAGGCAGGGGGATCAGCCCCAGCATTTT
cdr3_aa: CASSIGGRQGDQPQHF

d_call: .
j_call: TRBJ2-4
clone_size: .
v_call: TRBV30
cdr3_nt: TGTGCCTGGAGTGGAGAAGCACTAGCCAAAAACATTCAGTACTTC
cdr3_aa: CAWSGEALAKNIQYF

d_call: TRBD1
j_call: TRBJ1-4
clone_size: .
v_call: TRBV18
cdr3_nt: TGTGCCAGCTCACCACCGGGACAGCTAAATGAAAAACTGTTTTTT
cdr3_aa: CASSPPGQLNEKLFF

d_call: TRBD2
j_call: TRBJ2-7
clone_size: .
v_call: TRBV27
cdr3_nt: TGTGCCAGCAGTCGCGGGGGGGCCCGCGGGGAGCAGTACTTC
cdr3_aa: CASSRGGARGEQYF

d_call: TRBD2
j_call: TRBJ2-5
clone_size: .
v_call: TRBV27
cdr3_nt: TGTGCCAGCAGTTTACTAGCGGGGGGACCTGTGGGGACCCAGTACTTC
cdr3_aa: CASSLLAGGPVGTQYF

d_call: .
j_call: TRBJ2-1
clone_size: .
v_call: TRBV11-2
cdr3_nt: TGTGCCAGCAGCTTAGATCGTTTCAGCGATGAGCAGTTCTTC
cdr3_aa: CASSLDRFSDEQFF

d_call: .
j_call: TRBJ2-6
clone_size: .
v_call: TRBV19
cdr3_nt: TGTGCCAGTAGGGCAGGGACAAATGGGGCCAACGTCCTGACTTTC
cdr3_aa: CASRAGTNGANVLTF

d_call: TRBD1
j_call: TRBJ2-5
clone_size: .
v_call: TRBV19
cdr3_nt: TGTGCCAGCAGCCGCGACAGGGTCGAGGAGACCCAGTACTTC
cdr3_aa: CASSRDRVEETQYF

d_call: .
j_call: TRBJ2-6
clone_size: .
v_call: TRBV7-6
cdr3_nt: TGTGCCAGCAGCTTATCAACTCGGCCCCGGGAGACTGGGGCCAACGTCCTGACTTTC
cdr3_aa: CASSLSTRPRETGANVLTF

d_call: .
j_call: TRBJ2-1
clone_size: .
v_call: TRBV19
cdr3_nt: TGTGCCAGTAGTATGGGGGTGGGCAGGGGACGGAATGAGCAGTTCTTC
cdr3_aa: CASSMGVGRGRNEQFF

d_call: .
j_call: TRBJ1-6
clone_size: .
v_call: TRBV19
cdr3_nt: TGTGCCAGTAGTATTCGGGGAAGCAATTCACCCCTCCACTTT
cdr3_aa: CASSIRGSNSPLHF

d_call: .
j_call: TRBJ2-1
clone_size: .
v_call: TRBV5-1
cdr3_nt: TGCGCCAGCAGCCTGGACGGAGTCTCCTACAATGAGCAGTTCTTC
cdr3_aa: CASSLDGVSYNEQFF

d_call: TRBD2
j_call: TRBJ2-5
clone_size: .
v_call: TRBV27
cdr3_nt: TGTGCCAGCAGTTTTTCCAGCGGGGCGGAGACCCAGTACTTC
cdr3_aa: CASSFSSGAETQYF

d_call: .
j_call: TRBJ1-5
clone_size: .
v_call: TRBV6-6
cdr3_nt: TGTGCCAGCAGTTACGGGGAGGGTGGGATCAATCAGCCCCAGCATTTT
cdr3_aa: CASSYGEGGINQPQHF

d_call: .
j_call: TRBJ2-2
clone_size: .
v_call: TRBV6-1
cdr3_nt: TGTGCCAGCAGTGACGAGGGCACCGGGGAGCTGTTTTTT
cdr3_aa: CASSDEGTGELFF

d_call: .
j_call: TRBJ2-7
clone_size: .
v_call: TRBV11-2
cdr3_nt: TGTGCCAGCAGCTGGACGAACGGGGGTCCCTACGAGCAGTACTTC
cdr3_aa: CASSWTNGGPYEQYF

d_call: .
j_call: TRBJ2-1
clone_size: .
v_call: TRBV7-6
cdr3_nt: TGTGCCAGCAGCAACACAGGCAGTGTGGACAATGAGCAGTTCTTC
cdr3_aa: CASSNTGSVDNEQFF

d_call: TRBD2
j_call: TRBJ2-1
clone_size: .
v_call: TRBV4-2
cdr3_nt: TGTGCCAGCAGCCTTCGGTCGTCTAGCGGGGCCGGCAATGAGCAGTTCTTC
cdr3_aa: CASSLRSSSGAGNEQFF

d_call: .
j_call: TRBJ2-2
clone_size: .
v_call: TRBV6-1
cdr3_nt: TGTGCCGGGGAAGGGCGGGGAGCGAACACCGGGGAGCTGTTTTTT
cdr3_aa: CAGEGRGANTGELFF

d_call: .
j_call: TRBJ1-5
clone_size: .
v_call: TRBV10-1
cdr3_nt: TGCGCCAGCAGAGGTCAGGGTTCTGGCAATCAGCCCCAGCATTTT
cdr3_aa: CASRGQGSGNQPQHF

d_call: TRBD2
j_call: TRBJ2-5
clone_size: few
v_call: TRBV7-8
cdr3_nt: TGTGCCAGCAGCGCAAGACTAGCGGGGAACCAAGAGACCCAGTACTTC
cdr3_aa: CASSARLAGNQETQYF

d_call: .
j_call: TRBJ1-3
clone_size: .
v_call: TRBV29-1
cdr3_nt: TGCAGCGGCGAGATGGTAGCCGGAAACACCATATATTTT
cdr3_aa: CSGEMVAGNTIYF

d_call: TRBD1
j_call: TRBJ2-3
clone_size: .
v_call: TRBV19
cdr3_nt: TGTGCCAGTAGTATCTTGTTGACAGGGGACCATACGCAGTATTTT
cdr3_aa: CASSILLTGDHTQYF

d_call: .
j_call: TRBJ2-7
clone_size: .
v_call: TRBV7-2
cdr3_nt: TGTGCCAGCAGCTTAGACGGGGGGCTTAACTACGAGCAGTACTTC
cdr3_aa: CASSLDGGLNYEQYF

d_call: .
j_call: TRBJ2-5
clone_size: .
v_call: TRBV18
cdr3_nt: TGTGCCAGCTCACCAGGGGCTGGGGAGACCCAGTACTTC
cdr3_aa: CASSPGAGETQYF

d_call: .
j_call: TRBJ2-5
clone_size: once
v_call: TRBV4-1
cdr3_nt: TGCGCCAGCAGCCAAGAACGCGAGCTTGGGGCTCAAGAGACCCAGTACTTC
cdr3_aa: CASSQERELGAQETQYF

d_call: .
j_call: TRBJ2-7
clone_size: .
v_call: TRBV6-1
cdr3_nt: TGTGCCAGCAGTGAAGGGACTGTGAAAGCCTACGAGCAGTACTTC
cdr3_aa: CASSEGTVKAYEQYF

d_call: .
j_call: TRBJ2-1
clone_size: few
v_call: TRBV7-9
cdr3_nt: TGTGCCAGCAGCGCAAGAGGGGGCGGGGTCTCCTACAATGAGCAGTTCTTC
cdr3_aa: CASSARGGGVSYNEQFF

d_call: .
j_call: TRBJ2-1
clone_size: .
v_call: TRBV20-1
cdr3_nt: TGCAGTGGCCGTACGACGGGGGAGCAGTTCTTC
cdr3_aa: CSGRTTGEQFF

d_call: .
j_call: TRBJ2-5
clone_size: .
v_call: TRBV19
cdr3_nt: TGTGCCAGTAGTGAACAGGGTCGAGAGACCCAGTACTTC
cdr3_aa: CASSEQGRETQYF

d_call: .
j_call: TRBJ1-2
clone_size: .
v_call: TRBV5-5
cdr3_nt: TGTGCCAGCAATGACAGGCCCCCTGGTGACTATGGCTACACCTTC
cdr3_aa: CASNDRPPGDYGYTF

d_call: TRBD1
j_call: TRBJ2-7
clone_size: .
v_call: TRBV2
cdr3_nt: TGTGCCAGCAGCGGGGACAGGGGGCGCGGGCAGTACTTC
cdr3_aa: CASSGDRGRGQYF

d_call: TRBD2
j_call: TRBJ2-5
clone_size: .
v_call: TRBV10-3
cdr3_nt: TGTGCCATCAGTACTAGCGGGGGACAAGAGACCCAGTACTTC
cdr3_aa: CAISTSGGQETQYF

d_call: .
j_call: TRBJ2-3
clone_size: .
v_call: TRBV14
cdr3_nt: TGTGCCAGCAGCGACAGTGGAGGGACGCAGTATTTT
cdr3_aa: CASSDSGGTQYF

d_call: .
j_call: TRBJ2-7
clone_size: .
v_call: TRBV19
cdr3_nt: TGTGCCAGTAGTATAGGCGGAGGGAACTACGAGCAGTACTTC
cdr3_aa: CASSIGGGNYEQYF

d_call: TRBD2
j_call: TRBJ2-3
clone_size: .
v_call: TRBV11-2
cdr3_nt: TGTGCCAGCAGGCCTAAGCGGGGGGGGAGCACAGATACGCAGTATTTT
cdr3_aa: CASRPKRGGSTDTQYF

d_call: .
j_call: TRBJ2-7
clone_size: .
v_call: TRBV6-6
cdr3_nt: TGTGCCAGCAGGCCGACAGTCTCCTACGAGCAGTACTTC
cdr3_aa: CASRPTVSYEQYF

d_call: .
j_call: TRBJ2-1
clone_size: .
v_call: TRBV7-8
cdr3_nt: TGTGCCAGCCTCCCGGGACTGCGCCTACGGAGCTCCTACAATGAGCAGTTCTTC
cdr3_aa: CASLPGLRLRSSYNEQFF

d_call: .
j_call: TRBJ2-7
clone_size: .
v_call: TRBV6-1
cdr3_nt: TGTGCCAGTATTCCTGGAGGGGGCGAGACCTACGAGCAGTACTTC
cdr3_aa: CASIPGGGETYEQYF

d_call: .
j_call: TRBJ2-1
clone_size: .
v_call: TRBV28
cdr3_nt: TGTGCCAGCAAGACTGGAAATGAGCAGTTCTTC
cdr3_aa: CASKTGNEQFF

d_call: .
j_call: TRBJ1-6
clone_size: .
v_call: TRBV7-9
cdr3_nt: TGTGCCAGCAGCCCGTCCGGGGGTGGGAATTCGCCCCTCCACTTT
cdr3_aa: CASSPSGGGNSPLHF

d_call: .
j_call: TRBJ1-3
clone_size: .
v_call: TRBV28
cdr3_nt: TGTGCCAGCAGTCGAGGCGGGGACTCTGGAAACACCATATATTTT
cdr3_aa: CASSRGGDSGNTIYF

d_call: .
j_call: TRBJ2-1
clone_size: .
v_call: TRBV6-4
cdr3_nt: TGTGCCAGCAGTCAAGAGCATGCCGTTAATGAGCAGTTCTTC
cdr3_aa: CASSQEHAVNEQFF

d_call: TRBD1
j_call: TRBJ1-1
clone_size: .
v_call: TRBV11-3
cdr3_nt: TGTGCCAGCAGCCGGACAGGAGACACTGAAGCTTTCTTT
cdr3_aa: CASSRTGDTEAFF

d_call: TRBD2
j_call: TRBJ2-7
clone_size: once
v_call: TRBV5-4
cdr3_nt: TGTGCCAGCAGCCCCGGGACTAGCGGGTATAATGAGCAGTACTTC
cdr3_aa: CASSPGTSGYNEQYF

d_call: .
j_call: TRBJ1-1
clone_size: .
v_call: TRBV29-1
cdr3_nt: TGCAGCGGGCGGGGAGTCATGAACACTGAAGCTTTCTTT
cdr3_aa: CSGRGVMNTEAFF